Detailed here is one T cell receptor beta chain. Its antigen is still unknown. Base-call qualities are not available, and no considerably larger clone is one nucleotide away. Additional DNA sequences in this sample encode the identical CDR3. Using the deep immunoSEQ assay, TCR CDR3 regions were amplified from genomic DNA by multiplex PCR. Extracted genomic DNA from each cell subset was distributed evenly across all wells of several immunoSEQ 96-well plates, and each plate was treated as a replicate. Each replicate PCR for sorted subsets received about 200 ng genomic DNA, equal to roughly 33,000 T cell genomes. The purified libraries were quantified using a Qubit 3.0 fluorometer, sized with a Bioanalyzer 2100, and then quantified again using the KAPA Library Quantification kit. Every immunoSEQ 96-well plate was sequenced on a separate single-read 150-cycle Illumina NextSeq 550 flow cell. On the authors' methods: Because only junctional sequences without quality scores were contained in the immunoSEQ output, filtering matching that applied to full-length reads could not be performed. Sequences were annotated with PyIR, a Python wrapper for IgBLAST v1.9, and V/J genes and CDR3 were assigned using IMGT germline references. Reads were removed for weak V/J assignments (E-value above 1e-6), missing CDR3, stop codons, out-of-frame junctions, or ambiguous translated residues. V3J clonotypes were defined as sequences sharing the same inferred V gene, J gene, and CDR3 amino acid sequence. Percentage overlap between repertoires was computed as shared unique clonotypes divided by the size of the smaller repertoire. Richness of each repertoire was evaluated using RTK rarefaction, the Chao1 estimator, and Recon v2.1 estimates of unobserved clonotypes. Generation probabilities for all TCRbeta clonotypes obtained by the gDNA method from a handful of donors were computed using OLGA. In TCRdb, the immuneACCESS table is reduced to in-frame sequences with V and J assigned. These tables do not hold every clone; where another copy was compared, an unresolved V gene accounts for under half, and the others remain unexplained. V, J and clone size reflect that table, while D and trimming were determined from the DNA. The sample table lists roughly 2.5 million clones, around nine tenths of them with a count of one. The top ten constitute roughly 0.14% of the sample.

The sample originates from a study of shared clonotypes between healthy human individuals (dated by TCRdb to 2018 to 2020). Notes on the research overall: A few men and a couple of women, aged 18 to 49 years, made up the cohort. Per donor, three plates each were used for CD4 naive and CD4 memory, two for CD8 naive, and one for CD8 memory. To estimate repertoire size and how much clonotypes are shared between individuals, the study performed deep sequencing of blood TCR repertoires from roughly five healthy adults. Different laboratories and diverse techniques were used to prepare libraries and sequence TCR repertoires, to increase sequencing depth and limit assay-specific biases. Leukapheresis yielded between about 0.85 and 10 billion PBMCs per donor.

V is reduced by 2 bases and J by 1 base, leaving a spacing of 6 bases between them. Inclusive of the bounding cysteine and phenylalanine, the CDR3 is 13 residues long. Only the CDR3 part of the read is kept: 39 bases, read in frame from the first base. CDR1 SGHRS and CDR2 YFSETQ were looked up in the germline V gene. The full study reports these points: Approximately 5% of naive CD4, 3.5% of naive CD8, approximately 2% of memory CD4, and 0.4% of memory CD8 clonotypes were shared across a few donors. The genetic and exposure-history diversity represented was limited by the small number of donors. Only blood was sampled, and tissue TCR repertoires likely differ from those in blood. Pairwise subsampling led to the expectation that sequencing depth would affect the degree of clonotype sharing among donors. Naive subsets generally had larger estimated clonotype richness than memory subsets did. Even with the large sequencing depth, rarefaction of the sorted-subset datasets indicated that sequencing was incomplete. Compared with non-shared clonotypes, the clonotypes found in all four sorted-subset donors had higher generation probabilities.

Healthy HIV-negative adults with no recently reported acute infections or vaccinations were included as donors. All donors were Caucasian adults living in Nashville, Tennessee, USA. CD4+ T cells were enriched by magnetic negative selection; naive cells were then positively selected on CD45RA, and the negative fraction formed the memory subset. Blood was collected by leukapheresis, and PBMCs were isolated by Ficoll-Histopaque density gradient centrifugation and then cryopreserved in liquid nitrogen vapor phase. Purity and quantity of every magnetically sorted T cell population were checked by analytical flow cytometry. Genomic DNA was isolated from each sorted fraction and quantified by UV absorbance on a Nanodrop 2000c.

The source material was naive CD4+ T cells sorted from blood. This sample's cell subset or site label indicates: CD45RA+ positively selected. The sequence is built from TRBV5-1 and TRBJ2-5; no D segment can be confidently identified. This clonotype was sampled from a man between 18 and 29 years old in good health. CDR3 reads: CASSLVPQETQYF. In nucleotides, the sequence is TGCGCCAGCAGCTTAGTGCCCCAAGAGACCCAGTACTTC.